This T cell receptor beta chain was obtained from a study of blood T cell repertoires in COVID-19. All enrollees were about 18 to 100 years old and from around 25 US areas. Libraries were prepared by immunoSEQ multiplex PCR; TCRdb keeps only in-frame clonotypes and omits some of them. The sample lists approximately 380,000 clones, more than 85% occurring once. The CDR3 is made up of 15 amino acids. CDR1 and CDR2 from the germline V gene are KGHSH and LQKENI. Trimming shortened V by 4 bases and J by 2 bases, and 13 bases separated the two germline ends. The receptor's source is a woman in her thirties or forties who had been exposed to COVID-19. V is TRBV18 and J is TRBJ2-3, with D possibly matching TRBD2 (6 bases). Source material: PBMCs or T cells enriched from blood (not recorded which). The CDR3 nucleotides are TGTGCCAGCTCACTCCTTAGCGGAATCACAGATACGCAGTATTTT. This encodes CASSLLSGITDTQYF.